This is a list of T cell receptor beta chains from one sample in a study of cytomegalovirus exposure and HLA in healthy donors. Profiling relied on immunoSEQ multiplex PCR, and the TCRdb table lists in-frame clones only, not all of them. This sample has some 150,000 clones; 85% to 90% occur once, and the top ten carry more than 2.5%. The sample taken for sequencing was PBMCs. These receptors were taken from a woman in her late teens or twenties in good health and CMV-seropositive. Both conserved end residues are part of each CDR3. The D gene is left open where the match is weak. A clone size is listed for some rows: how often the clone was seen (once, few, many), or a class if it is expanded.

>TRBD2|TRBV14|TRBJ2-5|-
TGTGCCAGCAGCCAAGGTAGAGGACTAGCGGTTGCAGAGACCCAGTACTTC
CASSQGRGLAVAETQYF
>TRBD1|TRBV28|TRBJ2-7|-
TGTGCCAGCAGTTTAGGAGTGGCGACCAGGGGGCGGGAGCAGTACTTC
CASSLGVATRGREQYF
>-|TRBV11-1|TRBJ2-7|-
TGTGCCAGCAGCGTCAATACCGGGGACTACGAGCAGTACTTC
CASSVNTGDYEQYF
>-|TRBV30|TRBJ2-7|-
TGTGCCTGGAGTGGAGGCCGGAACGAGCAGTACTTC
CAWSGGRNEQYF
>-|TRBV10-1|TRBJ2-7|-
TGCGCCAGCAGTGATGGCGGGATGTTCTACGAGCAGTACTTC
CASSDGGMFYEQYF
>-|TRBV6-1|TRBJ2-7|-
TGTGCCAGCACTATGACAGGCACACCCTACGAGCAGTACTTC
CASTMTGTPYEQYF
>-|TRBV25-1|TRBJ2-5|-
TGTGCCAGCAGTGATTTCAGGGCCACGGGAGAGACCCAGTACTTC
CASSDFRATGETQYF
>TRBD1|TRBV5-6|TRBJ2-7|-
TGTGCCAGCACCACCCAGGGTGGGACAGCCTCCTACGAGCAGTACTTC
CASTTQGGTASYEQYF
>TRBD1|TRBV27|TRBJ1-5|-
TGTGCCAGCAGTTTGCAAGCGGGACAGGGATACAATCAGCCCCAGCATTTT
CASSLQAGQGYNQPQHF
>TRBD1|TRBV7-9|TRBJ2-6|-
TGTGCCAGCAGCCCACAACCGGGACAGGGCTTCTCTGGGGCCAACGTCCTGACTTTC
CASSPQPGQGFSGANVLTF
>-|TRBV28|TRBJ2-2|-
TGTGCCAGCAGTTTACAACTGAACACCGGGGAGCTGTTTTTT
CASSLQLNTGELFF
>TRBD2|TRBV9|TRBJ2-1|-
TGTGCCAGCAGCGCTACTAGCGGGAGGAACAATGAGCAGTTCTTC
CASSATSGRNNEQFF
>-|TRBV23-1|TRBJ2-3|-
TGCGCCAGCGGGGCCTCAAGGGATTCGACAGATACGCAGTATTTT
CASGASRDSTDTQYF
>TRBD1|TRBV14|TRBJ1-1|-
TGTGCCAGCAGCCTACAAAGGGGGACAGGGGTTGAAGCTTTCTTT
CASSLQRGTGVEAFF
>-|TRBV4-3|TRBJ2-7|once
TGCGCCAGCAGCCGAAGTGGGGGGGCCGGCTACGAGCAGTACTTC
CASSRSGGAGYEQYF
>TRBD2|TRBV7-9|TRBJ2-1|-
TGTGCCAGCGGACTAGTAGATGAGCAGTTCTTC
CASGLVDEQFF
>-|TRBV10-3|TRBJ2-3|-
TGTGCCATCAGTGTCGGAGGTGTGGGAGATACGCAGTATTTT
CAISVGGVGDTQYF
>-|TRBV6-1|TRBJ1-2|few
TGTGCCAGCAGTGAAGACAGTAACTATGGCTACACCTTC
CASSEDSNYGYTF
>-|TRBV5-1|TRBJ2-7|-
TGCGCCAGCAGCTTGGGGCAACGAGGCTACGAGCAGTACTTC
CASSLGQRGYEQYF
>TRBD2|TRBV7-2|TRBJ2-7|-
TGTGCCAGCCAAACTAGCGGAGTAGGTTCCGAGCAGTACTTC
CASQTSGVGSEQYF
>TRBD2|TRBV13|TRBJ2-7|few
TGTGCCAGCAGCTTAGCGGGAGGGCCCTACGAGCAGTACTTC
CASSLAGGPYEQYF
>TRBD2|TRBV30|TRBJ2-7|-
TGTGCCTGGAGTGAAGGGGAGGGCCCCTTCGGCGAGCAGTACTTC
CAWSEGEGPFGEQYF
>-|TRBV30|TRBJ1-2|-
TGTGCCTGGACAATAAGCCGGAACTATGGCTACACCTTC
CAWTISRNYGYTF
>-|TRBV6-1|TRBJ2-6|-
TGTGCCAGCAGTGAAGCGCTTCGAGGAGCCTTGGCTGGGGCCAACGTCCTGACTTTC
CASSEALRGALAGANVLTF
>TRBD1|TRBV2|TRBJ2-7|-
TGTGCCAGCAGGGAGACAGGGGGCTATGGCGAGCAGTACTTC
CASRETGGYGEQYF
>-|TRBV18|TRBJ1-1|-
TGTGCCAGCTCACCCCGACAGAGGAACACTGAAGCTTTCTTT
CASSPRQRNTEAFF
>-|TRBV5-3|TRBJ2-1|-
TGTGCCAGAAGCCTAGAACAAGGGGATGAGCAGTTCTTC
CARSLEQGDEQFF
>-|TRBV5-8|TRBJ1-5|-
TGTGCCAGCAGCTTGGGAGGGCGTAGCAATCAGCCCCAGCATTTT
CASSLGGRSNQPQHF
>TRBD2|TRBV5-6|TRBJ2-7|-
TGTGCCAGCAGCTCTAGCGGGAGGGCCGAAAAGCTCTACGAGCAGTACTTC
CASSSSGRAEKLYEQYF
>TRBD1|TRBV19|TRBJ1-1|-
TGTGCCAGTAGTGTAGACAGGGGGCGAGGCACTGAAGCTTTCTTT
CASSVDRGRGTEAFF
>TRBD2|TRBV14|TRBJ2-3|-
TGTGCCAGCAGCCATTGGACTAGCGGGGACACAGATACGCAGTATTTT
CASSHWTSGDTDTQYF
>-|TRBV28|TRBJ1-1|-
TGTGCCAGCAACTCCCTCTCGTTTGGTTTCTTT
CASNSLSFGFF
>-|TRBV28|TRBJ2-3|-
TGTGCCACCTGGACTAGCACAGATACGCAGTATTTT
CATWTSTDTQYF
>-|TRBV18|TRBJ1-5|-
TGTGCCAGCTCACCACGACGGGTTGGATTAGACAATCAGCCCCAGCATTTT
CASSPRRVGLDNQPQHF
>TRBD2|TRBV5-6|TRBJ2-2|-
TGTGCCAGCAGTACTGGACTAGCGGGAGAGGGTACCGGGGAGCTGTTTTTT
CASSTGLAGEGTGELFF
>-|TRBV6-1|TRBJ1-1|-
TGTGCCAGCACTTGGGGGCAGAACACTGAAGCTTTCTTT
CASTWGQNTEAFF
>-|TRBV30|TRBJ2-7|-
TGTGCCTGGAGTGTACGCGGGATGGATGAGCAGTACTTC
CAWSVRGMDEQYF
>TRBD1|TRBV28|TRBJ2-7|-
TGTGCCAGCAGTCAACTAAGGACAGGGGACTCCTACGAGCAGTACTTC
CASSQLRTGDSYEQYF
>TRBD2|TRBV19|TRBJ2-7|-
TGTGCCAGTAGTATGGCCGGACTAGCGGGAGCCCACGAGCAGTACTTC
CASSMAGLAGAHEQYF
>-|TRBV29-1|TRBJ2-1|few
TGCAGCGTTGGTGGGAGGACCAATGAGCAGTTCTTC
CSVGGRTNEQFF
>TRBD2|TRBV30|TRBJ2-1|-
TGTGCCTACAGTGTAGCGGGAGGGTACGATGAGCAGTTCTTC
CAYSVAGGYDEQFF
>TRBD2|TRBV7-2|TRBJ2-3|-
TGTGCCAGCAGCTACGTGGGTACTAGCGGGAGCCAAACAGATACGCAGTATTTT
CASSYVGTSGSQTDTQYF
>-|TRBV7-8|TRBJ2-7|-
TGTGCCAGCAGCTTTTCGCAGGCCGGCGAGCAGTACTTC
CASSFSQAGEQYF
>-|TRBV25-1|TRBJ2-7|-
TGTGCCAGCAGCGGCCAGGGGAAGTCCTACGAGCAGTACTTC
CASSGQGKSYEQYF
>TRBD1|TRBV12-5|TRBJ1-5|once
TGTGCTAGTGGTTTGCCCGGGACAGGGTGGAATCAGCCCCAGCATTTT
CASGLPGTGWNQPQHF
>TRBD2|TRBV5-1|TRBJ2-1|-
TGCGCCAGCCTCGGGCCGGGACTAGGCAGCAATGAGCAGTTCTTC
CASLGPGLGSNEQFF
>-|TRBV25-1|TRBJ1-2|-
TGTGCCAGCAACTCCGAACGGGGGAATGGCTACACCTTC
CASNSERGNGYTF
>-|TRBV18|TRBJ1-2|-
TGTGCCAGCTCACCACCAGAGGGTCCCGCCTATGGCTACACCTTC
CASSPPEGPAYGYTF
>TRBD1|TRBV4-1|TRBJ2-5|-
TGCGCCAGCAGCCAAAGGGACAGGGGGTTTCTCAGCCAAGAGACCCAGTACTTC
CASSQRDRGFLSQETQYF
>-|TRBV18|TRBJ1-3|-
TGTGCCAGCTCACCTCCGGGGGTGTGGAGCTCTGGAAACACCATATATTTT
CASSPPGVWSSGNTIYF
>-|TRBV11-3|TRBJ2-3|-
TGTGCCAGCAGCTTAGATCCCGGGGTTGGTGATACGCAGTATTTT
CASSLDPGVGDTQYF
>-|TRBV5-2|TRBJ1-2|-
TGTGCCAGCAAGAGTTATGGAGTACGAAAGACCTATGGCTACACCTTC
CASKSYGVRKTYGYTF
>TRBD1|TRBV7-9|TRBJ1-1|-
TGTGCCAGCAGCCCGAGGGGGCAGGGGATACTAATGGGTGAAGCTTTCTTT
CASSPRGQGILMGEAFF
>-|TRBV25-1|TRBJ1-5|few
TGTGCCAGCAGTGGGAGCCGAAATCAGCCCCAGCATTTT
CASSGSRNQPQHF
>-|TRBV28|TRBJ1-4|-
TGTGCCACCAACAGGGAGCGGATTGGCGAAAAACTGTTTTTT
CATNRERIGEKLFF